This T cell receptor (beta chain) was recorded in a study of CD8+CD57+ T cells in acquired aplastic anemia. Study-level information: The average for DNA from sorted CD4+ and CD8+ cells was 3 to 3.5 ug. General study points: Patients versus controls showed no significant CD8+ Simpson's diversity difference. Patients shared some 30 CD8+ CDR3 sequences with controls.

Genomic DNA served as template for TCR beta VDJ and CDR3 profiling. TCRdb reprocessed the reads via MiXCR and lists one record per CDR3 protein. The profile shows some 190,000 distinct CDR3 sequences, 35% to 50% of them singletons. With V trimmed by 1 base and J by 7 bases, 5 bases remained unmatched. In germline, CDR1 is SSHAT, CDR2 FNYEAQ (reference sequence). This CDR3 region has 14 residues. A note on this clonotype: No antigen is known for it.

The origin of this receptor is a human donor in good health. V and J are TRBV7-7 and TRBJ2-5, with TRBD2 matching 8 bases. The sequenced material came from sorted CD4+, CD8+, or CD8+CD57+ T cells (not recorded which) from PBMCs. CDR3 sequence (DNA): TGTGCCAGCAGCTTAGGAACTAGCGGTGCGACCCAGTACTTC. Residues: CASSLGTSGATQYF.